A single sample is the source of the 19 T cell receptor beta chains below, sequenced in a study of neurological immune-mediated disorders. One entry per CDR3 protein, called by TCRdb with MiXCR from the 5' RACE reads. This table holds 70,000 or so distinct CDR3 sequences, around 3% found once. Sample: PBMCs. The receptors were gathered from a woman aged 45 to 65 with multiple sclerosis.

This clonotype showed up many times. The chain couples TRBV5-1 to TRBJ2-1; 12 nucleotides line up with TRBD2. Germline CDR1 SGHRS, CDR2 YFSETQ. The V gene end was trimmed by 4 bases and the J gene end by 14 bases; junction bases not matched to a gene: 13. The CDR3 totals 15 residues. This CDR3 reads CASSDPSGGALDKFF. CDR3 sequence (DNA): TGCGCCAGCAGCGACCCTAGCGGGGGGGCCCTCGATAAGTTCTTC. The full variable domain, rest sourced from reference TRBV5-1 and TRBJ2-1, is KAGVTQTPRYLIKTRGQQVTLSCSPISGHRSVSWYQQTPGQGLQFLFEYFSETQRNKGNFPGRFSGRQFSNSRSEMNVSTLELGDSALYLCASSDPSGGALDKFFGPGTRLTVL.

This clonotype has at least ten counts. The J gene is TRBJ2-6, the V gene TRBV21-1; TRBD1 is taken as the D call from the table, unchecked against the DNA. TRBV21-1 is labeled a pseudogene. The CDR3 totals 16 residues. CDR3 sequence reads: CANTHTGYPGANVLTF. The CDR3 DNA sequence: TGTGCCAACACCCATACAGGGTATCCTGGGGCCAACGTCCTGACTTTC.

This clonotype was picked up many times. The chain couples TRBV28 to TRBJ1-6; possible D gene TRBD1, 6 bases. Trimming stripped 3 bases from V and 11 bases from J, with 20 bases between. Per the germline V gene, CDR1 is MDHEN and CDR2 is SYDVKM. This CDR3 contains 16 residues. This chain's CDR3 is CASSFDWRTGSAPLHF. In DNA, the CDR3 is TGTGCCAGCAGTTTCGATTGGAGAACAGGGTCAGCACCCCTCCACTTT.

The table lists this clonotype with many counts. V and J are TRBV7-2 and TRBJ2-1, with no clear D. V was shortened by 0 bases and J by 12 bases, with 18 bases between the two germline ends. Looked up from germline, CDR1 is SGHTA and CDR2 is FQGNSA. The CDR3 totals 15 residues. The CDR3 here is CASSLASARALGQFF. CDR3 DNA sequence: TGTGCCAGCAGCTTAGCTTCAGCCCGGGCTTTGGGGCAGTTCTTC.

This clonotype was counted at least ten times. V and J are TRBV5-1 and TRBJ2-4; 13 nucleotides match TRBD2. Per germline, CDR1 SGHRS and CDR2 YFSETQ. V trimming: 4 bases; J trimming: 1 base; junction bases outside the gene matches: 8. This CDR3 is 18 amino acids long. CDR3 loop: CASSPLAGGPSAKNIQYF. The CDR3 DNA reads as TGCGCCAGCAGCCCACTAGCGGGAGGGCCCTCGGCCAAAAACATTCAGTACTTC.

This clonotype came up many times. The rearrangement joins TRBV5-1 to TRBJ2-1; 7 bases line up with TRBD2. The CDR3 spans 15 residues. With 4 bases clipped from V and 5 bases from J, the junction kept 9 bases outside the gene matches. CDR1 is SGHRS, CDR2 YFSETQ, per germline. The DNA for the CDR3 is TGCGCCAGCAGCGGGAGCGGGAAGGGGAACAATGAGCAGTTCTTC. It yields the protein CASSGSGKGNNEQFF.

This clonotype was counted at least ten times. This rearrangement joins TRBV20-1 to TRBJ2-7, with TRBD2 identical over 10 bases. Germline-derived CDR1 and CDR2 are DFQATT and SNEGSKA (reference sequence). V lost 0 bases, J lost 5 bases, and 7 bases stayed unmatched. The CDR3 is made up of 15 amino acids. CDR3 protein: CSARDPGLALHEQYF. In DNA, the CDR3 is TGCAGTGCTAGAGATCCGGGACTAGCGTTACACGAGCAGTACTTC.

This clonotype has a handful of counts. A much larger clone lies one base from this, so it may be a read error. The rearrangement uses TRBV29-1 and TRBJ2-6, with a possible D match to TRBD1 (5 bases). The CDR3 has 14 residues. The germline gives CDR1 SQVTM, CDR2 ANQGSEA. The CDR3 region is CSVESGPGAKVLTF. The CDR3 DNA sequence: TGCAGCGTTGAAAGTGGGCCTGGGGCCAAAGTCCTGACTTTC.

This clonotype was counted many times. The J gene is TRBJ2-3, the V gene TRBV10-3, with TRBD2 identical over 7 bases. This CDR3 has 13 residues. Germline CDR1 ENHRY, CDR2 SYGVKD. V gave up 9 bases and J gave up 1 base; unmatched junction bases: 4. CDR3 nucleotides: TGTGCCATGAAAACTAGCGGCACAGATACGCAGTATTTT. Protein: CAMKTSGTDTQYF.

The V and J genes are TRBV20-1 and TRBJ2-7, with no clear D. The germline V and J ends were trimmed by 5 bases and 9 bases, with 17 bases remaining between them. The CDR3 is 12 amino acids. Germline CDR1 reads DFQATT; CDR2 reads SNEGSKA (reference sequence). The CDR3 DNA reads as TGCAGTGCTGGATCGGATGATGGAGCGCAGTACTTC. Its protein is CSAGSDDGAQYF.

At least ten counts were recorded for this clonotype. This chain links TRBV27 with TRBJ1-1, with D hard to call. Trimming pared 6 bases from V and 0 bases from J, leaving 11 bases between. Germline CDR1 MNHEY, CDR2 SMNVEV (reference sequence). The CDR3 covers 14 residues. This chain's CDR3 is CASRSSSMNTEAFF. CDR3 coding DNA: TGTGCCAGCAGGTCGTCAAGCATGAACACTGAAGCTTTCTTT.

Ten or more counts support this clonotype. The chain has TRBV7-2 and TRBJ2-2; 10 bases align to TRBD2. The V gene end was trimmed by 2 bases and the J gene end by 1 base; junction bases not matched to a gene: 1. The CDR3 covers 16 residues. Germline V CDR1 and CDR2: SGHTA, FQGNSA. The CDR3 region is CASSLIAGGNTGELFF. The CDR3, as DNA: TGTGCCAGCAGCTTAATAGCGGGGGGGAACACCGGGGAGCTGTTTTTT.

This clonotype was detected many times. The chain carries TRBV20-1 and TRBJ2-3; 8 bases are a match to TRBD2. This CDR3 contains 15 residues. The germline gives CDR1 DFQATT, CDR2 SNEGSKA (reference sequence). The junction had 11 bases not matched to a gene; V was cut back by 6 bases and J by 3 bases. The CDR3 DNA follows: TGCAGTGCCAGGGCCGCGCTAGCGGGTACAGATACGCAGTATTTT. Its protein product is CSARAALAGTDTQYF.

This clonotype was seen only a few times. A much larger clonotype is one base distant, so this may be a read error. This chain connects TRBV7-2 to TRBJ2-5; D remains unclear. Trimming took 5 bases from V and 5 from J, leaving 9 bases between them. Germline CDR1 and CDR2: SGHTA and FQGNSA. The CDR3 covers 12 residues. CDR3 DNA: TGTGCCAGCAGCAACCCAAGGGAGACCCAGTACTTC. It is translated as CASSNPRETQYF.

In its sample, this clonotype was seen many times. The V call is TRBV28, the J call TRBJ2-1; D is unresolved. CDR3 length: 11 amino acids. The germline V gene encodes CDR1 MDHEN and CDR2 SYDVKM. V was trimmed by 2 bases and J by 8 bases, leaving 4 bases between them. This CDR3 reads CASSLGHEQFF. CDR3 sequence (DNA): TGTGCCAGCAGTTTAGGCCATGAGCAGTTCTTC.

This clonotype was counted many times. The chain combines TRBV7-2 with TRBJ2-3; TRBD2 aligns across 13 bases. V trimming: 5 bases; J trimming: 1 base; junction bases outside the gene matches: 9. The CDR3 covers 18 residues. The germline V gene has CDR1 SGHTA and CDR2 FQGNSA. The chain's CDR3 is CASSLGTSGVSRTDTQYF. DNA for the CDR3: TGTGCCAGCAGCCTGGGGACTAGCGGGGTTAGCCGCACAGATACGCAGTATTTT.

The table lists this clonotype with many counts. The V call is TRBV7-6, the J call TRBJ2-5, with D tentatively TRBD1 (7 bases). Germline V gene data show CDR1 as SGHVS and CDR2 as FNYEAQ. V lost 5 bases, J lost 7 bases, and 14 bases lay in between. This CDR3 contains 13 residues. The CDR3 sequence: CASSTTQGGTQYF. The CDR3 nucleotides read TGTGCCAGCAGCACAACCCAGGGGGGGACCCAGTACTTC.

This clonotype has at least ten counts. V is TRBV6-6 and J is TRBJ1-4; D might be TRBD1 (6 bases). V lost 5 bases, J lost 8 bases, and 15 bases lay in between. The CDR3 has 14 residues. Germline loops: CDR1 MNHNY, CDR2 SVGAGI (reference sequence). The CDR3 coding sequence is TGTGCCAGCAGTAACAGGGTTTTAACGGAAAAACTGTTTTTT. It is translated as CASSNRVLTEKLFF.

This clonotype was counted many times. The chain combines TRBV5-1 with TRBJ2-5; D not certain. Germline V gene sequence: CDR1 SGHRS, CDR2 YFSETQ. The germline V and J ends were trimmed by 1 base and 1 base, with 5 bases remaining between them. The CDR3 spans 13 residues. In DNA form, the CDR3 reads TGCGCCAGCAGCTTGCCTCCCCAAGAGACCCAGTACTTC. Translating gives CASSLPPQETQYF.